One T cell receptor beta chain is described in this entry. Its specificity is not known. Method: immunoSEQ multiplex PCR; TCRdb's copy keeps in-frame clones and lacks some. The table has about 2,100,000 clones, 93% seen once. The V gene lost 7 bases and the J gene lost 10 bases, with 16 bases spanning the gap. The CDR3 covers 12 residues. The V gene's germline CDR1 is MDHEN and CDR2 SYDVKM. The sample is drawn from a study of shared clonotypes between healthy human individuals. Study outcomes and limitations: Sharing across four donors was highest in naive CD4 (roughly 5%) and lowest in memory CD8 (approximately 0.4%).

CD8 cells regarded as naive lacked CD45RO, were positively chosen for CCR7, and omitted terminally differentiated effector memory CD45RA+ cells. The source material was naive CD8+ T cells from PBMCs. The chain couples TRBV28 to TRBJ1-1, with D maybe TRBD1 (5 bases). This clonotype was obtained from a man aged 18-30 years in good health. Some clones in this sample may be carry-over from other donors' samples. CDR3 in amino acids: CASTLRGGGAFF. CDR3 coding DNA: TGTGCCAGCACCTTACGTGGGGGAGGAGCTTTCTTT.